This T cell receptor beta chain was found in a study of CD8 T cells in Susac syndrome. The table lists this clonotype with a count of one. The authors carried out high-throughput sequencing of TCR beta. They applied it to CD8+ and CD4+ T cells obtained from blood. The authors reverse transcribed roughly 0.5 to 1 ug RNA with random hexamers. The authors amplified TCR beta CDR3 across 54 Vbeta and 13 Jbeta using immunoSEQ multiplex PCR. MiXCR was run by TCRdb on the immunoSEQ multiplex PCR reads, yielding one entry per CDR3 protein. The sample has some 120,000 distinct CDR3 sequences; approximately 95% are singletons. V shed 1 base and J 3 bases; nucleotides not matched to a gene: 7. Germline V gives CDR1 DFQATT, CDR2 SNEGSKA (reference sequence). The CDR3 spans 15 residues.

The chain couples TRBV20-1 to TRBJ1-1; 8 nucleotides line up with TRBD1. The receptor was isolated from a human donor with multiple sclerosis. Input material: CD8+ T cells from PBMCs. The CDR3 nucleotides are TGCAGTGCTAGAGTGGACAGGGAGGTTGACACTGAAGCTTTCTTT. Translated: CSARVDREVDTEAFF.